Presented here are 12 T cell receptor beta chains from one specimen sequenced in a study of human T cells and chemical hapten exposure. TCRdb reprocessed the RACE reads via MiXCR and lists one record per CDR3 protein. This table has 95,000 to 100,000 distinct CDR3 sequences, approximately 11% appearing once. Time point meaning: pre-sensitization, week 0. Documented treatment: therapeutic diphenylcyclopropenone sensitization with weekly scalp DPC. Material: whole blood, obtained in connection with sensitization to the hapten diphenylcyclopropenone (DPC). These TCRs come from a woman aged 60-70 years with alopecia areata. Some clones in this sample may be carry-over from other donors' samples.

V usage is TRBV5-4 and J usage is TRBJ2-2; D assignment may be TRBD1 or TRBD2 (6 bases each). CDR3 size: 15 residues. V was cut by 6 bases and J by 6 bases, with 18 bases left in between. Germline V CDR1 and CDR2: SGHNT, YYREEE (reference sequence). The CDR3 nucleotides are TGTGCCAGCACCCCTCCGGGGGCCCCGGCCGGGGAGCTGTTTTTT. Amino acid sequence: CASTPPGAPAGELFF.

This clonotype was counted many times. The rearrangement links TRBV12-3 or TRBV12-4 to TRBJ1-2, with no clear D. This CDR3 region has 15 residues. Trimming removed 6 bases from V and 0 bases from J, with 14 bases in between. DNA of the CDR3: TGTGCCAGCAGCCCTCAGCTAATTACTAACTATGGCTACACCTTC. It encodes CASSPQLITNYGYTF.

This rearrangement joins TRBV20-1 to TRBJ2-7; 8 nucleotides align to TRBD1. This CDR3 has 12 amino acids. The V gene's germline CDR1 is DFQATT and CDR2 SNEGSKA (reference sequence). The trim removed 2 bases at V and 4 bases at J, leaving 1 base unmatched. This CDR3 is CSARQGAYEQYF. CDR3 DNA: TGCAGTGCTAGACAGGGGGCATACGAGCAGTACTTC.

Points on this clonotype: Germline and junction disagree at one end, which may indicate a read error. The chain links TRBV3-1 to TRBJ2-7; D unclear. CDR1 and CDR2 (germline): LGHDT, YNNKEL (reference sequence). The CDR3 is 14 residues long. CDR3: CASSHSGSSYEQHF. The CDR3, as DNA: TGTGCCAGCAGCCATTCCGGGTCATCCTACGAGCAGCACTTC.

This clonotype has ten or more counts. The CDR3 region is CASSPQFTGELFF. DNA for the CDR3: TGCGCCAGCAGCCCCCAATTCACCGGGGAGCTGTTTTTT. The gene calls are TRBV5-1 and TRBJ2-2, with D unclear. Trimming took off 4 bases at V and 4 bases at J, with 8 bases between the two ends. Germline CDR1 SGHRS, CDR2 YFSETQ. The CDR3 length is 13 residues. The variable domain in full, with the rest retrieved from reference TRBV5-1 and TRBJ2-2, is KAGVTQTPRYLIKTRGQQVTLSCSPISGHRSVSWYQQTPGQGLQFLFEYFSETQRNKGNFPGRFSGRQFSNSRSEMNVSTLELGDSALYLCASSPQFTGELFFGEGSRLTVL.

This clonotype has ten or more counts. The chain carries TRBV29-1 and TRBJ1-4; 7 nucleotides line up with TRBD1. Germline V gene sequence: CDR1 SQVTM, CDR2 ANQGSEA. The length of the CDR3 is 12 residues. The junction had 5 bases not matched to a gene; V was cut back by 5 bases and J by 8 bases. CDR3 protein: CSVQGGAEKLFF. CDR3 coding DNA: TGCAGCGTTCAGGGGGGCGCGGAAAAACTGTTTTTT.

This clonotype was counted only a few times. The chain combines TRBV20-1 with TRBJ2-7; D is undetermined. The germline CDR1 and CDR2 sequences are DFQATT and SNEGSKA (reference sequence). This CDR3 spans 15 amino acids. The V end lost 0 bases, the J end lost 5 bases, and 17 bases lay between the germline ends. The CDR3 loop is CSARDLPAYRDEQYF. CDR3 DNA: TGCAGTGCTAGAGATCTGCCGGCCTACCGAGACGAGCAGTACTTC.

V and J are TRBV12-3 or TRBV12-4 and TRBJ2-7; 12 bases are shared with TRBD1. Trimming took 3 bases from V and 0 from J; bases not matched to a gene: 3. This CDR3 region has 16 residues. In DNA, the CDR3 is TGTGCCAGCAGTTTCGGGGACAGGGGGCTCTCCTACGAGCAGTACTTC. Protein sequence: CASSFGDRGLSYEQYF.

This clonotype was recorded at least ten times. The CDR3 loop reads CASSQVRGGYNEQFF. The CDR3 DNA follows: TGTGCCAGCAGCCAAGTACGCGGGGGCTACAATGAGCAGTTCTTC. The chain has TRBV3-1 and TRBJ2-1, with 7 bases identical to TRBD2. The germline gives CDR1 LGHDT, CDR2 YNNKEL (reference sequence). The ends lost 1 base at V and 3 bases at J; junction bases unmatched: 3. The CDR3 consists of 15 residues.

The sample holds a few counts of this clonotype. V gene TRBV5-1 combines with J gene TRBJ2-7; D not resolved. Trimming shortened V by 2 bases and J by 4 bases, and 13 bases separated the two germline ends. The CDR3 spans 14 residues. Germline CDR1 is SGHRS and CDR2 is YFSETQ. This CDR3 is CASSLPPPAYEQYF. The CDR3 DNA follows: TGCGCCAGCAGCTTACCCCCCCCCGCGTACGAGCAGTACTTC.

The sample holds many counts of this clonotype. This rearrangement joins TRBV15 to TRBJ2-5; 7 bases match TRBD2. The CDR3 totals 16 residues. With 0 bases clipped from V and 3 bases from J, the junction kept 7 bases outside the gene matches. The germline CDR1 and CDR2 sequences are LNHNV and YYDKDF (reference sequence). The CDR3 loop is CATSRDRAAGKETQYF. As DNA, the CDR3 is TGTGCCACCAGCAGAGATCGAGCAGCGGGGAAAGAGACCCAGTACTTC. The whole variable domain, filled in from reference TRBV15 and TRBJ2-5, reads DAMVIQNPRYQVTQFGKPVTLSCSQTLNHNVMYWYQQKSSQAPKLLFHYYDKDFNNEADTPDNFQSRRPNTSFCFLDIRSPGLGDTAMYLCATSRDRAAGKETQYFGPGTRLLVL.

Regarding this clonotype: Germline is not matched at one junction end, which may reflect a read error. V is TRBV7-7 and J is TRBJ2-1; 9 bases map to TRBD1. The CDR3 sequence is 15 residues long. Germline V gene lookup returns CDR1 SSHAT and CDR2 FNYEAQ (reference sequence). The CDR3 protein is CASSYTGGPYNEQFF. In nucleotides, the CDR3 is TGTGCTAGCAGTTATACAGGGGGCCCCTACAATGAGCAGTTCTTC.